Given below is one TCR beta chain in context. These data are taken from a study of cytomegalovirus exposure and HLA in healthy donors. This CDR3 is 15 amino acids long. The V end was cut by 5 bases, the J end by 1 base, with 13 bases between. Germline V gene data show CDR1 as SGHTA and CDR2 as FQGTGA. The PCR made use of 60 Vbeta and 13 Jbeta primers. Only in-frame clones appear in the TCRdb table, and some are missing; sequencing was by immunoSEQ multiplex PCR. Of more than 95,000 clones in the sample, around three quarters were seen once. Sequenced sample: PBMCs. V usage is TRBV7-3 and J usage is TRBJ2-3; D possibly corresponds to TRBD2 (6 bases). The sequence was collected from a woman aged 45-65 years in good health and CMV-seronegative. Here the CDR3 reads CASSPLASGTDTQYF. Written as DNA, the CDR3 is TGTGCCAGCAGCCCCCTGGCTAGCGGCACAGATACGCAGTATTTT.